These 23 T cell receptor beta chains were all obtained from the same sample, sequenced in a study of T cell responses to AZD1222 COVID-19 vaccine. Sequencing used immunoSEQ multiplex PCR; TCRdb keeps in-frame clones, though not all of them. The table records about 130,000 clones, roughly nine tenths of them present only once. The sequences come from peripheral blood, collected on day 0 of AZD1222 vaccination. The origin of the receptors is an adult in good health.

The CDR3 DNA reads TGTGCCAGCAGCTTGGCAGGGGGAGCGAACACCGGGGAGCTGTTTTTT. Its protein product is CASSLAGGANTGELFF. V usage is TRBV5-4 and J usage is TRBJ2-2; 7 nucleotides agree with TRBD1. Trimming at V came to 0 bases and at J to 0 bases, leaving 2 bases not matched to a gene. Per the germline V gene, CDR1 is SGHNT and CDR2 is YYREEE (reference sequence). The CDR3 contains 16 residues. The variable domain in full, with the rest retrieved from reference TRBV5-4 and TRBJ2-2, is ETGVTQSPTHLIKTRGQQVTLRCSSQSGHNTVSWYQQALGQGPQFIFQYYREEENGRGNFPPRFSGLQFPNYSSELNVNALELDDSALYLCASSLAGGANTGELFFGEGSRLTVL.

The V gene is TRBV15, the J gene TRBJ1-2; 8 nucleotides align to TRBD1. Germline values: CDR1 LNHNV, CDR2 YYDKDF (reference sequence). The CDR3 loop spans 14 amino acids. J was trimmed by 9 bases and V by 5 bases; bases with no gene match: 11. In nucleotides, the CDR3 is TGTGCCACCAGCGCACGACAGGGGACGTCGAGCTACACCTTC. Encoded protein: CATSARQGTSSYTF.

The rearrangement uses TRBV6-5 and TRBJ1-2; D remains ambiguous. CDR1 is MNHEY, CDR2 SVGAGI, per germline. The V gene lost 7 bases and the J gene lost 4 bases, with 16 bases spanning the gap. The CDR3 has 14 residues. CDR3 nucleotide sequence: TGTGCCAGCACGGTGTACGGCTCACCCTATGGCTACACCTTC. It specifies CASTVYGSPYGYTF.

The chain recombines TRBV5-4 with TRBJ1-2; D not resolved. CDR3 length equals 15 residues. CDR1 SGHNT and CDR2 YYREEE come from the germline V gene (reference sequence). Trimming left V 2 bases short and J 7 bases short, with 18 bases between. The CDR3: CASSFGLQVGVGYTF. The CDR3 DNA follows: TGTGCCAGCAGCTTTGGGCTTCAGGTCGGTGTTGGCTACACCTTC.

J is TRBJ2-7 and V is TRBV7-8; 7 nucleotides match TRBD1. Trimming cost V 1 base and J 4 bases; bases outside gene matches: 7. This CDR3 is built from 15 residues. Germline V gene sequence: CDR1 SGHVS, CDR2 FQNEAQ. CDR3 nucleotide sequence: TGTGCCAGCAGCTTAGATGGAAACAGGGGATACGAGCAGTACTTC. It codes for CASSLDGNRGYEQYF.

The chain has TRBV6-5 and TRBJ1-2; TRBD1 is a possible D gene (5 bases). The CDR3 consists of 14 residues. V was pared by 5 bases and J by 6 bases, with 16 bases between. CDR1 MNHEY and CDR2 SVGAGI come from the germline V gene. CDR3 region: CASSNAGRQHGYTF. The CDR3, as DNA: TGTGCCAGCAGTAATGCGGGACGGCAGCATGGCTACACCTTC.

The genes are TRBV3-1 (or the pseudogene TRBV3-2) and TRBJ2-7; D uncertain. Germline V lookup: CDR1 LGHDT, CDR2 YNNKEL (reference sequence). CDR3 length: 12 residues. Between the trimmed V and J ends, which lost 0 bases and 4 bases, there was a span of 4 bases. CDR3 DNA sequence: TGTGCCAGCAGCCAAGATTCGTACGAGCAGTACTTC. Its protein is CASSQDSYEQYF.

V is TRBV5-5 and J is TRBJ2-3; 7 bases line up with TRBD2. The CDR3 runs to 17 residues. CDR1 is SGHKS and CDR2 is YYEKEE in the germline V gene (reference sequence). J gave up 2 bases and V 0 bases, and 9 bases lay outside the gene matches. Here the CDR3 DNA reads TGTGCCAGCAGCTTGGTCCCTTCTAGCGGACACACAGATACGCAGTATTTT. The encoded protein is CASSLVPSSGHTDTQYF.

V is TRBV7-9 and J is TRBJ1-1; D is ambiguous. The CDR3 spans 13 residues. Trimming left V 0 bases short and J 2 bases short, with 4 bases between. Germline V gives CDR1 SEHNR, CDR2 FQNEAQ (reference sequence). The DNA of the CDR3 is TGTGCCAGCAGCTTAGCGGGTAACACTGAAGCTTTCTTT. Its protein product is CASSLAGNTEAFF.

V is TRBV4-1 and J is TRBJ2-1; D not certain. Germline CDR1 MGHRA, CDR2 YSYEKL. The ends were cut back, 3 bases at V and 6 bases at J, with 9 bases in the middle. The CDR3 is made up of 13 amino acids. CDR3 in amino acids: CASSHLVINEQFF. The DNA for the CDR3 is TGCGCCAGCAGCCACCTAGTCATCAATGAGCAGTTCTTC.

This clone is a singleton in its sample. This chain connects TRBV29-1 to TRBJ1-6; TRBD1 matches 9 bases. CDR3 length: 18 amino acids. The junction had 19 bases not matched to a gene; V was cut back by 8 bases and J by 5 bases. Germline CDR1 and CDR2: SQVTM and ANQGSEA. CDR3 sequence reads: CSWKGGQGPFGNNSPLHF. In nucleotides, the CDR3 is TGCAGCTGGAAGGGAGGACAGGGGCCCTTCGGGAATAATTCACCCCTCCACTTT.

The CDR3 sequence: CASSPRQGAGETQYF. The CDR3 DNA is TGCGCCAGCAGCCCCCGACAGGGGGCTGGGGAGACCCAGTACTTC. The gene calls are TRBV5-1 and TRBJ2-5; TRBD1 aligns across 10 bases. Germline V gene data show CDR1 as SGHRS and CDR2 as YFSETQ. The CDR3 extends over 15 amino acids. Trimming cost V 4 bases and J 5 bases; bases outside gene matches: 8. Full variable domain (outside the CDR3, taken from reference TRBV5-1 and TRBJ2-5): KAGVTQTPRYLIKTRGQQVTLSCSPISGHRSVSWYQQTPGQGLQFLFEYFSETQRNKGNFPGRFSGRQFSNSRSEMNVSTLELGDSALYLCASSPRQGAGETQYFGPGTRLLVL.

The chain combines TRBV11-2 with TRBJ1-1; 7 bases map to TRBD1. The germline gives CDR1 SGHAT, CDR2 FQNNGV. Unmatched junction bases numbered 9, after V lost 4 bases and J lost 4 bases. CDR3 length: 15 residues. The CDR3 sequence is CASSSSTGVSTEAFF. DNA of the CDR3: TGTGCCAGCAGCTCTTCTACAGGGGTTAGCACTGAAGCTTTCTTT.

The gene calls are TRBV24-1 and TRBJ2-1; the match to TRBD2 covers 10 bases. Germline-derived CDR1 and CDR2 are KGHDR and SFDVKD. J lost 4 bases, V lost 5 bases, and 4 bases had no gene match. The CDR3 runs to 15 residues. The CDR3 DNA reads TGTGCCACCAGTGCCTCAGCGGGAGGGTACAATGAGCAGTTCTTC. Protein sequence: CATSASAGGYNEQFF.

The CDR3 nucleotides read TGTGCCAGCAGCTTAGGGCGGGAGGTCGAGCAGTACTTC. Its translation is CASSLGREVEQYF. This chain connects TRBV5-4 to TRBJ2-7; 8 nucleotides agree with TRBD2. Germline trimming cut 2 bases from V and 6 bases from J; bases unmatched to any gene: 4. CDR3 size: 13 residues. CDR1 is SGHNT, CDR2 YYREEE, per germline (reference sequence).

This chain joins TRBV5-4 and TRBJ2-2, with 9 bases matching TRBD2. V shed 4 bases, J shed 5 bases, and the junction held 15 bases outside the gene matches. The CDR3 runs to 18 residues. CDR1 SGHNT and CDR2 YYREEE come from the germline V gene (reference sequence). The CDR3 sequence: CASSPPSGGRRGTGELFF. The CDR3 DNA sequence: TGTGCCAGCAGCCCGCCCAGCGGGGGGAGAAGAGGGACCGGGGAGCTGTTTTTT.

The V gene is TRBV12-5, the J gene TRBJ2-3; the match to TRBD1 covers 8 bases. The CDR3 is made up of 17 amino acids. The V gene's germline CDR1 is LGHNT and CDR2 FRNRAP. Trimming took 3 bases from V and 1 from J; bases not matched to a gene: 9. The CDR3 is CASGFLRDRSGTDTQYF. CDR3 DNA sequence: TGTGCTAGTGGTTTTCTGCGGGACAGGAGTGGCACAGATACGCAGTATTTT.

This chain connects TRBV6-5 to TRBJ2-3; no clear D gene. The germline gives CDR1 MNHEY, CDR2 SVGAGI. This CDR3 comprises 14 residues. V was shortened by 8 bases and J by 4 bases, with 16 bases between the two germline ends. In nucleotides, the CDR3 is TGTGCCAGCGAGGCGCGACCGGATCCAGATACGCAGTATTTT. Its protein is CASEARPDPDTQYF.

The CDR3 DNA is TGTGCTAGTGGCAACGGTTGGGAGGCTGGCAATGAGCAGTTCTTC. Translated: CASGNGWEAGNEQFF. This chain uses TRBV12-5 with TRBJ2-1, with D tentatively TRBD2 (6 bases). The germline V and J ends were trimmed by 6 bases and 6 bases, with 18 bases remaining between them. This CDR3 spans 15 amino acids. Germline V gene sequence: CDR1 LGHNT, CDR2 FRNRAP.

The chain carries TRBV7-8 and TRBJ2-5; TRBD2 matches at 7 bases. V lost 1 base and J lost 5; bases outside the gene matches: 7. CDR1 SGHVS and CDR2 FQNEAQ come from the germline V gene. The CDR3 is 15 amino acids. CDR3 sequence reads: CASSLVWAGDETQYF. In DNA form, the CDR3 reads TGTGCCAGCAGCTTAGTTTGGGCGGGAGATGAGACCCAGTACTTC.

The chain recombines TRBV7-8 with TRBJ1-1; tentatively, D is TRBD1 (5 bases). V shed 2 bases and J shed 0 bases, with 16 bases lying between them. CDR3 length: 17 amino acids. Germline V gene data show CDR1 as SGHVS and CDR2 as FQNEAQ. The CDR3 protein is CASSLQRGGPMNTEAFF. The DNA for the CDR3 is TGTGCCAGCAGCTTACAGAGGGGAGGGCCTATGAACACTGAAGCTTTCTTT. The whole variable domain, remainder taken from reference TRBV7-8 and TRBJ1-1, is GAGVSQSPRYKVAKRGQDVALRCDPISGHVSLFWYQQALGQGPEFLTYFQNEAQLDKSGLPSDRFFAERPEGSVSTLKIQRTQQEDSAVYLCASSLQRGGPMNTEAFFGQGTRLTVV.

The V call is TRBV5-1, the J call TRBJ1-1; D is uncertain. Germline V gene lookup returns CDR1 SGHRS and CDR2 YFSETQ. CDR3 length equals 14 residues. Trimming took off 2 bases at V and 3 bases at J, with 11 bases between the two ends. The CDR3 loop is CASSLLQIDTEAFF. CDR3 sequence (DNA): TGCGCCAGCAGCTTATTACAGATAGACACTGAAGCTTTCTTT.

The chain combines TRBV7-9 with TRBJ1-5; a possible D gene is TRBD1 (6 bases). Germline V gene lookup returns CDR1 SEHNR and CDR2 FQNEAQ (reference sequence). Trimming removed 3 bases from V and 6 bases from J, with 12 bases in between. CDR3 size: 14 residues. CDR3 in amino acids: CASSLLGGTQPQHF. CDR3 nucleotides: TGTGCCAGCAGCTTGCTGGGGGGCACTCAGCCCCAGCATTTT. The full variable domain, rest sourced from reference TRBV7-9 and TRBJ1-5, is DTGVSQNPRHKITKRGQNVTFRCDPISEHNRLYWYRQTLGQGPEFLTYFQNEAQLEKSRLLSDRFSAERPKGSFSTLEIQRTEQGDSAMYLCASSLLGGTQPQHFGDGTRLSIL.